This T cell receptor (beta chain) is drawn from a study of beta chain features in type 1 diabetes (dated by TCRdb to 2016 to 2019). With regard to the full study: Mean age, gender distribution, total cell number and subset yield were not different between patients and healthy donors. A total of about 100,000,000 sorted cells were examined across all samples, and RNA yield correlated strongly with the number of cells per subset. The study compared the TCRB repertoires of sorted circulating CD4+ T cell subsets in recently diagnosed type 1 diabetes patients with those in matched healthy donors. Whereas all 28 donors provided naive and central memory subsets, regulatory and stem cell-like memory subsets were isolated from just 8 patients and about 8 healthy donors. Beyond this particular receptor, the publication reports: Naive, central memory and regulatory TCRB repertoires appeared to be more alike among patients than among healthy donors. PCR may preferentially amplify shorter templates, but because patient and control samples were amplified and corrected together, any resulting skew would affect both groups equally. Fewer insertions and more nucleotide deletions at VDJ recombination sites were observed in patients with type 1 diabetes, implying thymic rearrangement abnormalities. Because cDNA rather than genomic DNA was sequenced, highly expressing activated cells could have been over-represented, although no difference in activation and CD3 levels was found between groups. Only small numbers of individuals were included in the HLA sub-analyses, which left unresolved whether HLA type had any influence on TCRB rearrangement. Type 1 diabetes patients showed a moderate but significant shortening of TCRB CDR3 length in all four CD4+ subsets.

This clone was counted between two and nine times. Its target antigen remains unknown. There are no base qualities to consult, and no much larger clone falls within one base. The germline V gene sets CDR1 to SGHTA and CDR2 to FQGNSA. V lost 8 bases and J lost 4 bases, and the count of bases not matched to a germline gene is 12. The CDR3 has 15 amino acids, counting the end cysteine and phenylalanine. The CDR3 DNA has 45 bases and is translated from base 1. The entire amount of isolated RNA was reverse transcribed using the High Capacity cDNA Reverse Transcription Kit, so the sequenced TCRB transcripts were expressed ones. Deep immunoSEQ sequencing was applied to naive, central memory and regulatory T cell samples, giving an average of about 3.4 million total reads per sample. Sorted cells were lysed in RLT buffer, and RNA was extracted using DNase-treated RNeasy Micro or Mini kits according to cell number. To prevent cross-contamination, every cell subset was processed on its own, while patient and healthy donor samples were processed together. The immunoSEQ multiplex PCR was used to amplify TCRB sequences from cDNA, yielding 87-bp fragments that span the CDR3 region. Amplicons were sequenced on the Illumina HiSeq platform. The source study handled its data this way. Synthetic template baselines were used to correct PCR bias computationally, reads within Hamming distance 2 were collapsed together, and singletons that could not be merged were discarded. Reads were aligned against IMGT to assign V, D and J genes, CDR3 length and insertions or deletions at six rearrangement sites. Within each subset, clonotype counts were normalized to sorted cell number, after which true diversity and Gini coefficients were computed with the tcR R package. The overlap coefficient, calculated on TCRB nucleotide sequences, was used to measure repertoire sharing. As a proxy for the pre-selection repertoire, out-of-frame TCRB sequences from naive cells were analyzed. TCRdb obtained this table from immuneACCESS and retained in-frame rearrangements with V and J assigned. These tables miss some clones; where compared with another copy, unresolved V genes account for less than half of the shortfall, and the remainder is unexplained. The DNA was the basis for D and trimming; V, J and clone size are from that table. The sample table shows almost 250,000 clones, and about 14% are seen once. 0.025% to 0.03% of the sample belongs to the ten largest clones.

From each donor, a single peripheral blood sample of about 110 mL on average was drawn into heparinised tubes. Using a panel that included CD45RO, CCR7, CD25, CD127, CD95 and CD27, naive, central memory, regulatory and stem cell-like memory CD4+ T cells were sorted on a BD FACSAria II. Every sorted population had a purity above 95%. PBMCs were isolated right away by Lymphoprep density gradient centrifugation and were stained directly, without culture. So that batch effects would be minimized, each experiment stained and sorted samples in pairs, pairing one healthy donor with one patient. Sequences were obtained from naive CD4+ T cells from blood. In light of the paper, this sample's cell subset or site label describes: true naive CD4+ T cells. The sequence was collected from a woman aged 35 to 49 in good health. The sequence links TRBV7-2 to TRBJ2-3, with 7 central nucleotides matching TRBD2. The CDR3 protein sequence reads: CASAAGDLPADTQYF. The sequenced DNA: TGTGCCAGCGCGGCGGGGGACCTTCCGGCAGATACGCAGTATTTT.